The present entry profiles one T cell receptor (beta chain) with its context. Its antigen is undetermined. The PCR was carried out with 60 Vbeta primers and 13 Jbeta primers. TCRdb keeps only in-frame clones here, not all; method: immunoSEQ multiplex PCR. The sample consists of 130,000 to 150,000 clones, about 64% of them appearing once. This specimen belongs to a study of cytomegalovirus exposure and HLA in healthy donors. Whole-study findings and limits: 150 to 200 TCR beta chains were listed as cytomegalovirus-associated.

The sequence came from a woman in her 30s in good health and CMV-seropositive. Sequenced sample: PBMCs.

The CDR3 sequence: CASSSGGGLAEAFF. Here the CDR3 DNA reads TGTGCCAGCAGCTCAGGCGGGGGGCTCGCTGAAGCTTTCTTT. The chain recombines TRBV7-8 with TRBJ1-1, with D possibly TRBD1 on 6 matching bases. From germline, CDR1 is SGHVS and CDR2 FQNEAQ. The CDR3 sequence is 14 residues long. Trimming took 4 bases from V and 6 from J, leaving 15 bases between them.